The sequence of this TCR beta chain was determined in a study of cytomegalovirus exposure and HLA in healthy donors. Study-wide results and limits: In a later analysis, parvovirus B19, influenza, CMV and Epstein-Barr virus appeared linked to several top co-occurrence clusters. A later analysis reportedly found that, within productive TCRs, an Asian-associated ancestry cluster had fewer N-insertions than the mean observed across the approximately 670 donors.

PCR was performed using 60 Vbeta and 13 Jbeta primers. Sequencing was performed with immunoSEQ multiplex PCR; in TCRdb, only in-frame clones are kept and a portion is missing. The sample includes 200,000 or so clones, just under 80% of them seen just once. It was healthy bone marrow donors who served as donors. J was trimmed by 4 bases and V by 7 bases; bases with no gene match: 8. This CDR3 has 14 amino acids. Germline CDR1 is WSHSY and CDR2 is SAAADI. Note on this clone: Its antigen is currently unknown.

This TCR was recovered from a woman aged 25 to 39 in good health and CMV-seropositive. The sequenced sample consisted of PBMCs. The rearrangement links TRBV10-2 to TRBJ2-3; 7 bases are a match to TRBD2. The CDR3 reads CASKLGGIADTQYF. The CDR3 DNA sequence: TGCGCCAGCAAGTTGGGGGGGATTGCAGATACGCAGTATTTT.